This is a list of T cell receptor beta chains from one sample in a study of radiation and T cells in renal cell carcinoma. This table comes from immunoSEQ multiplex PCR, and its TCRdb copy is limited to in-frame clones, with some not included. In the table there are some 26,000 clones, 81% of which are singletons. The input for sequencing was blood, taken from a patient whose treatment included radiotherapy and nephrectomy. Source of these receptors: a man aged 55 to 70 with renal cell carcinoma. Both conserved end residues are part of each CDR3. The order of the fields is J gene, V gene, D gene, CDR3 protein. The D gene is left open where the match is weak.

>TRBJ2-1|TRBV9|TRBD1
CASSVTGGNEQFF
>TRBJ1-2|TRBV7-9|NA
CASSSDGEFIYGYTF
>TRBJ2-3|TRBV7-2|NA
CASSPPGQPTDTQYF
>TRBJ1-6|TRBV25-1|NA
CASSESPSPLHF
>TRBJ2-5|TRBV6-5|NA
CASSRRSQETQYF
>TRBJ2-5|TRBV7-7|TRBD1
CASSLSDRAETQYF
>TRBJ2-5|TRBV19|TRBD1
CASTLSPRTGTGAVETQYF
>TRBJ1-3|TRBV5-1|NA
CASSPQGGDTIYF
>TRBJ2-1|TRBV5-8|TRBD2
CASSFHGRALSYNEQFF
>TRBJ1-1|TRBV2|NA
CATKVITEAFF
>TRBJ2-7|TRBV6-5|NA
CASSPLLARSYEQYF
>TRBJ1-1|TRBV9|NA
CASSFAPGDTEAFF
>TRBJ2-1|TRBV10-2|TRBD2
CASSGEGIGEQFF
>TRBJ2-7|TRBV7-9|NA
CASSLLSNYEQYF
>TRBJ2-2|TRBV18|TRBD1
CASSPDRGTGELFF
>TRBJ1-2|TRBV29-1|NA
CSVSPLGGYTF
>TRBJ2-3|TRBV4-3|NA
CASSGGGGTDTQYF
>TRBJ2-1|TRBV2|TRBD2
CASSLPSGTTYNEQFF
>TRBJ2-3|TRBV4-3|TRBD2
CASSLSSGRARDTQYF
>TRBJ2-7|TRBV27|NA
CASSSLRQTPRLEQYF
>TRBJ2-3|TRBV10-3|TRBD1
CAISESGTATDTQYF
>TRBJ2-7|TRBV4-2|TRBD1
CASSQHTGTGRGEQYF
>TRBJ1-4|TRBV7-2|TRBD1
CASSSRRTGGTEKLFF
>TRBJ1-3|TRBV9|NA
CASSVSVAEGTIYF
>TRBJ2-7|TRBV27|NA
CASSPETGRDTYEQYF
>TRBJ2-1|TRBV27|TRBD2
CASSLDYLLGGEQFF
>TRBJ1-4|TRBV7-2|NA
CASSLVVRGLSTNEKLFF
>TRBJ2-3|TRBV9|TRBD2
CASSVGEREGLWFSTDTQYF
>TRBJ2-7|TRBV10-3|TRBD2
CAIRVAKGLEREGESEQYF
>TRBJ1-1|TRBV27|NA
CASSFGGSAEAFF
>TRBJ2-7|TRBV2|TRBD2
CASSVAGSYEQYF
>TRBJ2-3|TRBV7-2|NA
CASSKMGADTQYF
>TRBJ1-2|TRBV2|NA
CASTVGRGYTF
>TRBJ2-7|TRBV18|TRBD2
CASSGGAGTTSSFEQYF
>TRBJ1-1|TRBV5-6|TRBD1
CASSPIDGDREGVFEAFF
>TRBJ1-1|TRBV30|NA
CAWSVEGTEAFF
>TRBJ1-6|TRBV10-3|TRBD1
CAISEGWAGGSSYNSPLHF
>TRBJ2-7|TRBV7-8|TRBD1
CASSTPGQGATYEQYF
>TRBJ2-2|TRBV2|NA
CASLQGTGELFF
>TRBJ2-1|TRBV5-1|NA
CASSLGDYNEQFF
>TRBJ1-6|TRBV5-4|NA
CASSLASGKSPLHF
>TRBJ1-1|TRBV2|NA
CASSDDRDGGITEAFF